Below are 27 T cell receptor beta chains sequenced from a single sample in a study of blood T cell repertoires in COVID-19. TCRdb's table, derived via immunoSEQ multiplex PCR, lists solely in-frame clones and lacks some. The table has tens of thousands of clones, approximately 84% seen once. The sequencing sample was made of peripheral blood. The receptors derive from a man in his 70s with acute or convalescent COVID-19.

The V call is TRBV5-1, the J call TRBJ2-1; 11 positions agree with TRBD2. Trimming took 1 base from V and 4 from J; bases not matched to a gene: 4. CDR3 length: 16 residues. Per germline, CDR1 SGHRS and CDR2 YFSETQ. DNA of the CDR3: TGCGCCAGCAGCTTGTCCGGGACTAGCGGATACAATGAGCAGTTCTTC. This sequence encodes CASSLSGTSGYNEQFF.

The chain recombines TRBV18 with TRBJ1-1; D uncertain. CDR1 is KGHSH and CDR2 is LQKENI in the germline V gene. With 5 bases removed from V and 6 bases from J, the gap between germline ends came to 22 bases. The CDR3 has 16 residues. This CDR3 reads CASSSNEGWGRSEAFF. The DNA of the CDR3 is TGTGCCAGCTCATCTAATGAGGGATGGGGAAGGTCTGAAGCTTTCTTT.

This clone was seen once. DNA for the CDR3: TGCGCCAGCAGCTTGGAGACTAGCATGGAGACCCAGTACTTC. Its protein product is CASSLETSMETQYF. The rearrangement joins TRBV5-1 to TRBJ2-5, with 7 bases fitting TRBD2. The CDR3 sequence is 14 residues long. J lost 5 bases, V lost 0 bases, and 4 bases had no gene match. From germline, CDR1 is SGHRS and CDR2 YFSETQ.

In DNA, the CDR3 is TGTGCCAGCACCTTGGGGGGGGAGAATTCACCCCTCCACTTT. This encodes CASTLGGENSPLHF. This chain connects TRBV27 to TRBJ1-6; D might be TRBD1 (5 bases). Per germline, CDR1 MNHEY and CDR2 SMNVEV (reference sequence). V gave up 7 bases and J gave up 7 bases, with 14 bases separating them. The CDR3 is 14 residues long.

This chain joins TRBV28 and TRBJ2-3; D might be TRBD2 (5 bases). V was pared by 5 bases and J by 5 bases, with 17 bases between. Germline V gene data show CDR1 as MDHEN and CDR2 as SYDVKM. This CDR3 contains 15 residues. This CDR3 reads CASSPLGNREDTQYF. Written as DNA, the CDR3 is TGTGCCAGCAGTCCCCTCGGAAACCGGGAAGATACGCAGTATTTT.

CDR3 sequence (DNA): TGTGCCAGCGAGGGCATCGTGGGTGAAGCTTTCTTT. Amino acids: CASEGIVGEAFF. This chain uses TRBV12-3 or TRBV12-4 with TRBJ1-1; D ambiguous. This CDR3 has 12 residues. Trimming took off 8 bases at V and 7 bases at J, with 14 bases between the two ends.

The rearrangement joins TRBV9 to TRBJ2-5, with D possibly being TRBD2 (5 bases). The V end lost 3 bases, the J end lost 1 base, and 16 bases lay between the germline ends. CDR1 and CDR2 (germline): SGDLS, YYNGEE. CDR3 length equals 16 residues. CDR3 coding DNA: TGTGCCAGCAGCGCAGGAGGCCCGAGATTCCAAGAGACCCAGTACTTC. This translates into CASSAGGPRFQETQYF. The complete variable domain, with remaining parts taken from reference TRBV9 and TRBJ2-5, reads DSGVTQTPKHLITATGQRVTLRCSPRSGDLSVYWYQQSLDQGLQFLIQYYNGEERAKGNILERFSAQQFPDLHSELNLSSLELGDSALYFCASSAGGPRFQETQYFGPGTRLLVL.

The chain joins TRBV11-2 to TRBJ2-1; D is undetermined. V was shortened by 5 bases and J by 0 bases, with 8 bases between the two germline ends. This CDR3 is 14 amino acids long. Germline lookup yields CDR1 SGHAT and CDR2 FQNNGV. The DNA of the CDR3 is TGTGCCAGCAGCCCCGTTCCCTCCTACAATGAGCAGTTCTTC. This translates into CASSPVPSYNEQFF.

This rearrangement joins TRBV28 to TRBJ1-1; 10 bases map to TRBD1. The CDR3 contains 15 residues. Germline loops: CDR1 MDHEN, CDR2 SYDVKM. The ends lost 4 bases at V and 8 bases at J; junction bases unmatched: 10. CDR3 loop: CASSSPTGGPSEAFF. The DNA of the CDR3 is TGTGCCAGCAGTTCCCCGACAGGGGGCCCTTCCGAAGCTTTCTTT.

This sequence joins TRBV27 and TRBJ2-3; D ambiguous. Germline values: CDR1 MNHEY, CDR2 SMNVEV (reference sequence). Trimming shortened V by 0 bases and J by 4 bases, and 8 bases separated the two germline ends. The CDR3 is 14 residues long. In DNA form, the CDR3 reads TGTGCCAGCAGTTTATCGCGGTTTTCAGATACGCAGTATTTT. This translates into CASSLSRFSDTQYF.

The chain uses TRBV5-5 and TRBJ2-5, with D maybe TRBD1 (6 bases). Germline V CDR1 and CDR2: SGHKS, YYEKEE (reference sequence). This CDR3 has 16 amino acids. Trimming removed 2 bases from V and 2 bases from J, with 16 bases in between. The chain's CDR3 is CASSFGSQGPQETQYF. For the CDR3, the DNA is TGTGCCAGCAGCTTTGGTTCCCAGGGGCCTCAAGAGACCCAGTACTTC.

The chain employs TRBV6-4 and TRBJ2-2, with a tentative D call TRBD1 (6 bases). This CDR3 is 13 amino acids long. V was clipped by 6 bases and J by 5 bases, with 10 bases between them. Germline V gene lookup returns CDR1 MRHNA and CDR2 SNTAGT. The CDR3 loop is CASREGGTGELFF. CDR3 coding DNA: TGTGCCAGCAGAGAAGGGGGAACCGGGGAGCTGTTTTTT.

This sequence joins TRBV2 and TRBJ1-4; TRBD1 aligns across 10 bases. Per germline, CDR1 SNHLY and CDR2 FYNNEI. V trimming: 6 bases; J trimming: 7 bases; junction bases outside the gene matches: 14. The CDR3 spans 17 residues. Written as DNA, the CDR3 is TGTGCCAGCAGACTGACAGGGGGCGGGGTAGCGCTTGAAAAACTGTTTTTT. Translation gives CASRLTGGGVALEKLFF.

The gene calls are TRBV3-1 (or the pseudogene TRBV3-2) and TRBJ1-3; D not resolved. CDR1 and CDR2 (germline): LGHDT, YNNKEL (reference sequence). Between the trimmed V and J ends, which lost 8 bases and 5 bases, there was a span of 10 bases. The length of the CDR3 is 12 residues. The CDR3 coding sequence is TGTGCCAGCGGAACAGCCCGAAACACCATATATTTT. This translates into CASGTARNTIYF.

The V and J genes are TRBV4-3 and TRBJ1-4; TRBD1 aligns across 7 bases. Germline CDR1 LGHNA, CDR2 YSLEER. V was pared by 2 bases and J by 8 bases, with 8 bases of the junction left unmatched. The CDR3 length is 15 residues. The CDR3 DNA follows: TGCGCCAGCAGCCAAAGACAGGGAGGAGACGAAAAACTGTTTTTT. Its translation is CASSQRQGGDEKLFF.

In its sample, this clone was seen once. Here the CDR3 reads CASSPSEISTIYF. CDR3 coding DNA: TGTGCCAGCTCACCATCCGAAATTAGTACCATATATTTT. The genes are TRBV18 and TRBJ1-3; D gene uncertain. Trimming pared 2 bases from V and 10 bases from J, leaving 12 bases between. CDR3 length: 13 residues. CDR1 KGHSH and CDR2 LQKENI come from the germline V gene.

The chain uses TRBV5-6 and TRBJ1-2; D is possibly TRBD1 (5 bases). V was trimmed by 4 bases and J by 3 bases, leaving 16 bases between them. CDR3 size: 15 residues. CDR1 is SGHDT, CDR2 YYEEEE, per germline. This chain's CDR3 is CASSTPRGRDYGYTF. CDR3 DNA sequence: TGTGCCAGCAGCACCCCCCGGGGGAGGGACTATGGCTACACCTTC.

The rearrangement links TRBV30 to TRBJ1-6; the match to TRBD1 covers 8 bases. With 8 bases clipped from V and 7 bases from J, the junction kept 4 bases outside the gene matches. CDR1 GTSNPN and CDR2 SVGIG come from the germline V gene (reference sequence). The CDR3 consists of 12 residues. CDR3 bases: TGTGCCGGACAGGGATCAAATTCACCCCTCCACTTT. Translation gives CAGQGSNSPLHF.

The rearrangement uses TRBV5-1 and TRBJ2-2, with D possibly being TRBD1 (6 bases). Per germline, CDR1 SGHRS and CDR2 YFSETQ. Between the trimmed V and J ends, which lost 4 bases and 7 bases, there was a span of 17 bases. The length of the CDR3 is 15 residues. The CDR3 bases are TGCGCCAGCAGCCTACCTCAGGGGACGAACGGGGAGCTGTTTTTT. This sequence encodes CASSLPQGTNGELFF. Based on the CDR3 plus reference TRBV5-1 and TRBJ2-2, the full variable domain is KAGVTQTPRYLIKTRGQQVTLSCSPISGHRSVSWYQQTPGQGLQFLFEYFSETQRNKGNFPGRFSGRQFSNSRSEMNVSTLELGDSALYLCASSLPQGTNGELFFGEGSRLTVL.

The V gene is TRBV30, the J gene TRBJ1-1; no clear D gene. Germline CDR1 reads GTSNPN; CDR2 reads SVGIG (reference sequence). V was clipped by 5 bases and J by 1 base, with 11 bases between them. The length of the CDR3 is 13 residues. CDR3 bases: TGTGCCTGGCGGCTCCAGCGGAACACTGAAGCTTTCTTT. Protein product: CAWRLQRNTEAFF.

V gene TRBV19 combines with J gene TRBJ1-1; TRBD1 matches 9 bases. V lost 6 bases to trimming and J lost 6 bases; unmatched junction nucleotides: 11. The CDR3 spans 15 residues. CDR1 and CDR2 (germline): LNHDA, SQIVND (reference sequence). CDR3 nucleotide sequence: TGTGCCAGTAGACAACCGGACAGGGGATGGTCTGAAGCTTTCTTT. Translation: CASRQPDRGWSEAFF. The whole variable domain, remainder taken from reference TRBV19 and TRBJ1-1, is DGGITQSPKYLFRKEGQNVTLSCEQNLNHDAMYWYRQDPGQGLRLIYYSQIVNDFQKGDIAEGYSVSREKKESFPLTVTSAQKNPTAFYLCASRQPDRGWSEAFFGQGTRLTVV.

The CDR3 nucleotides read TGTGCCAGCTCACCAGGGAGCCAGGGGCGTGAGACCCAGTACTTC. Its protein product is CASSPGSQGRETQYF. J is TRBJ2-5 and V is TRBV18; possibly TRBD1 for D (6 bases). The CDR3 contains 15 residues. The V end lost 2 bases, the J end lost 5 bases, and 15 bases lay between the germline ends. From germline, CDR1 is KGHSH and CDR2 LQKENI. Full variable domain (remainder filled in from reference TRBV18 and TRBJ2-5): NAGVMQNPRHLVRRRGQEARLRCSPMKGHSHVYWYRQLPEEGLKFMVYLQKENIIDESGMPKERFSAEFPKEGPSILRIQQVVRGDSAAYFCASSPGSQGRETQYFGPGTRLLVL.

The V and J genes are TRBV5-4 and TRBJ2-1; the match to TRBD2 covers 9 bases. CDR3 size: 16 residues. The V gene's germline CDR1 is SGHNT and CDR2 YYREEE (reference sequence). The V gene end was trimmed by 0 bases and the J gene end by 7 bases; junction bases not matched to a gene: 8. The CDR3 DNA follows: TGTGCCAGCAGCTTGGGCGGGGGGGCCTATTTTAATGAGCAGTTCTTC. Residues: CASSLGGGAYFNEQFF.

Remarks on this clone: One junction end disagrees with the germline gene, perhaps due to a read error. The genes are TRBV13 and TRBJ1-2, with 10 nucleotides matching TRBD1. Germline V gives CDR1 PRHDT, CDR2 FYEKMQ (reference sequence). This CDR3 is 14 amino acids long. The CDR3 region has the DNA TGTGCCAGCAGCCTAGGGACAGGGGTGGATGGCTACACCTTC. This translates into CASSLGTGVDGYTF.

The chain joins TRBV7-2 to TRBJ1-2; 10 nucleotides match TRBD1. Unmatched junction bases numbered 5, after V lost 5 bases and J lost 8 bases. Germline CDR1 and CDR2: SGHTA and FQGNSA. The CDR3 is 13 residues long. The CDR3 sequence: CASSEDRGRGYTF. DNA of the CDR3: TGTGCCAGCAGCGAAGACAGGGGGCGAGGCTACACCTTC.

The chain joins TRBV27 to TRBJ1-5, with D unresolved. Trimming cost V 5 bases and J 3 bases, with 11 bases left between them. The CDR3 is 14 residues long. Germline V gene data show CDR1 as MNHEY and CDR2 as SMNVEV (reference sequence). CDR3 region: CASSSRGFNQPQHF. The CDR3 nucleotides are TGTGCCAGCAGTAGCCGGGGTTTCAATCAGCCCCAGCATTTT.

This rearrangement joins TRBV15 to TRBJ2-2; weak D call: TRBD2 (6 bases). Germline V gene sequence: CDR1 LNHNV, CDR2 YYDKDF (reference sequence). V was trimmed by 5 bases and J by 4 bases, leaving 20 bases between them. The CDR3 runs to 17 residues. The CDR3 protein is CATSDRRASDLTGELFF. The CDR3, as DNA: TGTGCCACCAGCGATCGGAGGGCTAGCGATCTCACCGGGGAGCTGTTTTTT.